These 17 T cell receptor beta chains came from one sample sequenced in a study of response to subunit inactivated influenza vaccine. TCRdb reprocessed the RT-PCR reads via MiXCR and lists one record per CDR3 protein. The sample comprises roughly 540,000 distinct CDR3 sequences, 20% to 25% of which are singletons, and approximately 3% rests with the top ten. These data also formed part of another study, on T cells expressing NK-cell markers. That source adds: Libraries used 5'RACE template switching adding universal primer site and UMIs.

The sample consisted of CD4+ T cells sorted from PBMCs, taken 11 to 12 days after vaccination. These receptors all stem from a man over 45 who received an inactivated influenza vaccine.

The chain carries TRBV11-3 and TRBJ2-5, with 9 bases fitting TRBD1. J gave up 4 bases and V 1 base, and 7 bases lay outside the gene matches. Germline V gene sequence: CDR1 SGHNT, CDR2 YENEEA. This CDR3 region has 16 residues. CDR3 in amino acids: CASSLGPTGGRETQYF. The CDR3 DNA follows: TGTGCCAGCAGCTTAGGGCCGACAGGGGGTAGAGAGACCCAGTACTTC.

V is TRBV5-1 and J is TRBJ2-7; unclear D gene. Trimming pared 0 bases from V and 2 bases from J, leaving 9 bases between. Germline V gene lookup returns CDR1 SGHRS and CDR2 YFSETQ. The CDR3 runs 14 residues. The CDR3 reads CASSLEGIAYEQYF. CDR3 DNA: TGCGCCAGCAGCTTGGAAGGGATCGCCTACGAGCAGTACTTC.

The V and J genes are TRBV20-1 and TRBJ1-5; 7 positions agree with TRBD1. Germline CDR1 DFQATT, CDR2 SNEGSKA (reference sequence). Trimming at V came to 2 bases and at J to 4 bases, leaving 5 bases not matched to a gene. CDR3 length equals 14 residues. The CDR3 is CSARMGQFNQPQHF. Written as DNA, the CDR3 is TGCAGTGCTAGAATGGGACAGTTTAATCAGCCCCAGCATTTT.

CDR3 amino acids: CASSKSTGFNEKLFF. The CDR3, as DNA: TGTGCCAGCAGCAAGTCGACAGGGTTTAATGAAAAACTGTTTTTT. This chain joins TRBV7-7 and TRBJ1-4; 7 nucleotides align to TRBD1. V lost 5 bases, J lost 4 bases, and 7 bases stayed unmatched. The CDR3 is made up of 15 amino acids. Germline V gene sequence: CDR1 SSHAT, CDR2 FNYEAQ (reference sequence).

This clonotype turned up a few times. V and J are TRBV29-1 and TRBJ2-7; a possible D gene is TRBD1 (6 bases). Per the germline V gene, CDR1 is SQVTM and CDR2 is ANQGSEA. The CDR3 extends over 12 amino acids. Trimming removed 4 bases from V and 4 bases from J, with 11 bases in between. CDR3 nucleotides: TGCAGCGTTGTAGTCAGGGGATACGAGCAGTACTTC. Translated, it gives CSVVVRGYEQYF.

This clonotype was counted many times. V is TRBV4-2 and J is TRBJ2-3; 13 bases match TRBD2. The V gene's germline CDR1 is LGHNA and CDR2 YNFKEQ. V trimming: 4 bases; J trimming: 1 base; junction bases outside the gene matches: 11. The length of the CDR3 is 19 residues. CDR3 region: CASSPRTSGGLLGTDTQYF. The DNA of the CDR3 is TGTGCCAGCAGCCCAAGGACTAGCGGGGGCCTTCTCGGCACAGATACGCAGTATTTT.

This clonotype has a handful of counts. The chain is built from TRBV15 and TRBJ2-3, with a weak D call TRBD1 (6 bases). The CDR3 totals 18 residues. With 0 bases removed from V and 4 bases from J, the gap between germline ends came to 20 bases. CDR1 and CDR2 (germline): LNHNV, YYDKDF (reference sequence). This CDR3 reads CATSRDSGQGSGADTQYF. In DNA form, the CDR3 reads TGTGCCACCAGCAGAGATTCCGGCCAGGGGAGTGGTGCAGATACGCAGTATTTT.

This clonotype has a single count. CDR3 coding DNA: TGTGCCAGCAGCTTTGTATTGACGACAGATACGCAGTATTTT. This encodes CASSFVLTTDTQYF. This rearrangement joins TRBV7-2 to TRBJ2-3; D is uncertain. CDR1 and CDR2 (germline): SGHTA, FQGNSA. This CDR3 region has 14 residues. The V and J ends lost 3 bases and 3 bases respectively, with 10 bases between them.

This chain connects TRBV20-1 to TRBJ2-1, with D possibly TRBD1 on 5 matching bases. The CDR3 totals 12 residues. Deletions cut 3 bases from V and 3 bases from J, with 6 bases between. Germline CDR1 reads DFQATT; CDR2 reads SNEGSKA (reference sequence). The CDR3 loop reads CSASQGYNEQFF. For the CDR3, the DNA is TGCAGTGCTAGTCAGGGCTACAATGAGCAGTTCTTC.

This clonotype was detected a few times. The chain uses TRBV29-1 and TRBJ2-1; perhaps TRBD2 as D (6 bases). Per germline, CDR1 SQVTM and CDR2 ANQGSEA. The CDR3 contains 14 residues. V was shortened by 1 base and J by 8 bases, with 15 bases between the two germline ends. DNA of the CDR3: TGCAGCGTTGAAGGCTCGGGAGAAATCTATGAGCAGTTCTTC. Protein sequence: CSVEGSGEIYEQFF.

The chain carries TRBV6-7 and TRBJ2-1; 15 bases are a match to TRBD2. Being an ORF, TRBV6-7 has a function that is uncertain. V was clipped by 5 bases and J by 7 bases; unmatched bases: 9. The CDR3 is 17 residues long. This CDR3 is CASSLRTSGRAGNEQFF. CDR3 nucleotide sequence: TGTGCCAGCAGTCTCCGGACTAGCGGGAGGGCCGGGAATGAGCAGTTCTTC.

This clonotype was seen more than once but under ten times. The chain has TRBV6-1 and TRBJ2-7; the match to TRBD1 covers 9 bases. V lost 5 bases to trimming and J lost 1 base; unmatched junction nucleotides: 6. The CDR3 is 15 residues long. Per the germline V gene, CDR1 is MNHNS and CDR2 is SASEGT. In DNA form, the CDR3 reads TGTGCCAGCAGTCGTGGGACAGGGACATCCTACGAGCAGTACTTC. Amino acid sequence: CASSRGTGTSYEQYF.

Here the CDR3 DNA reads TGCAGTGCTATATCTCGGGGGATCACAGATACGCAGTATTTT. This codes for CSAISRGITDTQYF. This chain connects TRBV20-1 to TRBJ2-3, with D perhaps TRBD2 (6 bases). With 4 bases removed from V and 2 bases from J, the gap between germline ends came to 13 bases. This CDR3 is built from 14 residues. Germline V CDR1 and CDR2: DFQATT, SNEGSKA (reference sequence).

On this clonotype: This could be a read error, since a much larger clone is one nucleotide away. The chain employs TRBV12-3 or TRBV12-4 and TRBJ2-1; 13 bases align to TRBD2. V shed 6 bases, J shed 2 bases, and the junction held 10 bases outside the gene matches. The CDR3 spans 18 residues. The DNA of the CDR3 is TGTGCCAGCAGCTCAACTAGCGGGGGGGGCTGCACCTACAATGAGCAGTTCTTC. This codes for CASSSTSGGGCTYNEQFF.

As concerns this clonotype: A much larger clone lies a single base off, so this may be a read error. The chain joins TRBV28 to TRBJ1-5; D gene uncertain. The CDR3 is made up of 13 amino acids. In germline, CDR1 is MDHEN, CDR2 SYDVKM. In DNA, the CDR3 is TGTGCCAGCCACAGAGATAGCAATCGGCCCCAGCATTTT. Its translation is CASHRDSNRPQHF.

J is TRBJ2-7 and V is TRBV20-1, with 9 bases identical to TRBD1. This CDR3 is built from 13 residues. The J segment lost 5 bases and the V segment lost 3 bases, leaving 5 bases of the junction unmatched. Germline loops: CDR1 DFQATT, CDR2 SNEGSKA (reference sequence). The CDR3 here is CSASRTGENEQYF. The CDR3 nucleotides read TGCAGTGCTAGTCGGACAGGGGAAAACGAGCAGTACTTC.

This clonotype came up a few times. This chain joins TRBV7-9 and TRBJ1-1, with D hard to call. The CDR3 has 13 residues. V was trimmed by 2 bases and J by 3 bases, leaving 7 bases between them. CDR1 and CDR2 from the germline V gene are SEHNR and FQNEAQ (reference sequence). CDR3 region: CASSLLGHTEAFF. The CDR3 bases are TGTGCCAGCAGCTTATTGGGCCACACTGAAGCTTTCTTT. Looking up the rest from reference TRBV7-9 and TRBJ1-1 gives the full variable domain: DTGVSQNPRHKITKRGQNVTFRCDPISEHNRLYWYRQTLGQGPEFLTYFQNEAQLEKSRLLSDRFSAERPKGSFSTLEIQRTEQGDSAMYLCASSLLGHTEAFFGQGTRLTVV.